The table lists the clone carrying this T cell receptor (beta chain) with a few counts. The antigen remains unidentified. Libraries were prepared by immunoSEQ multiplex PCR; TCRdb keeps only in-frame clonotypes and omits some of them. Seen here are 40,000 to 50,000 clones, around 82% observed once, and the top ten hold approximately 0.85%. The source of the sample is a study of memory CD4+ T cells and cytomegalovirus serostatus. Study-wide context: Donors were healthy Belgian adults, 10 or so CMV seropositive and 24 seronegative. General study points: Median bootstrapped AUC for CMV status was just under 0.97 originally, approximately 0.93 US-trained. Suggested: most of the CMV-linked TCR signature lies in CD4+ memory cells.

The CDR3 sequence is 15 residues long. V lost 9 bases and J lost 2; bases outside the gene matches: 12. CDR1 is MNHEY, CDR2 SVGAGI, per germline. Single viable CD3+CD4+CD8-CD45RO+ cells were sorted as the memory CD4+ T cells. Donors' CMV status reflects serum IgG against pp150, pp28, p38, p52. The sequencing input was memory CD4+ T cells from blood. The V gene is TRBV6-5, the J gene TRBJ2-7, with TRBD1 matching 8 bases. The sequence was obtained from an adult in good health and CMV-seronegative. The CDR3 reads CARPHDRGRAYEQYF. DNA of the CDR3: TGTGCCAGGCCCCATGACAGGGGCAGAGCCTACGAGCAGTACTTC.